These 10 T cell receptor beta chains originate from one sample sequenced in a study of cytomegalovirus exposure and HLA in healthy donors. The primer mix had 60 Vbeta and 13 Jbeta primers. The data were produced by immunoSEQ multiplex PCR, yet TCRdb's version contains in-frame clones alone and is incomplete. The sample carries around 150,000 clones, roughly 80% recorded once. The sequenced material came from PBMCs. Receptors originate from a woman in her forties or fifties in good health and CMV-seropositive.

This clone appeared a few times. The CDR3 DNA follows: TGTGCCAGCAGCTTAAAAAACAGTTTCTATGGCTACACCTTC. The encoded protein is CASSLKNSFYGYTF. The gene calls are TRBV7-9 and TRBJ1-2, with D hard to call. The CDR3 covers 14 residues. V lost 2 bases, J lost 4 bases, and 11 bases lay in between. Germline V lookup: CDR1 SEHNR, CDR2 FQNEAQ (reference sequence).

This chain uses TRBV9 with TRBJ2-1; the match to TRBD2 covers 13 bases. Germline V gene lookup returns CDR1 SGDLS and CDR2 YYNGEE. CDR3 length: 15 amino acids. V lost 3 bases to trimming and J lost 7 bases; unmatched junction nucleotides: 4. DNA for the CDR3: TGTGCCAGCAGCGGCTGGACTAGCGGGGGAAATGAGCAGTTCTTC. Translation gives CASSGWTSGGNEQFF.

The chain couples TRBV19 to TRBJ2-5; 8 nucleotides line up with TRBD2. The CDR3 consists of 13 residues. Germline CDR1 reads LNHDA; CDR2 reads SQIVND (reference sequence). Trimming took 4 bases from V and 5 from J; bases not matched to a gene: 3. In DNA form, the CDR3 reads TGTGCCAGTAGTAGGACTAGCCGGGAGACCCAGTACTTC. Protein product: CASSRTSRETQYF.

This clone has more than one count but fewer than ten. CDR3 sequence (DNA): TGTGCAAGTCGCTTGACTAGCGGGAAGCAATCCAATGAGCAGTTCTTC. Translating gives CASRLTSGKQSNEQFF. The rearrangement joins TRBV12-2 to TRBJ2-1; TRBD2, the table's D call, was not compared with the DNA. TRBV12-2 is an annotated pseudogene. The CDR3 length is 16 residues.

V gene TRBV7-9 combines with J gene TRBJ2-5; 11 bases map to TRBD2. The end of the DNA fits TRBJ2-7 better, so the J call may be wrong. CDR3 length: 14 residues. Germline V CDR1 and CDR2: SEHNR, FQNEAQ (reference sequence). CDR3 nucleotides: TGTGCCAGCAGCTTTAGCGGGGGGGCCCACGAGCAGTACTTC. It yields the protein CASSFSGGAHEQYF.

This chain joins TRBV11-1 and TRBJ1-2, with TRBD1 as a possible D gene (6 bases). Germline V lookup: CDR1 SGHAT, CDR2 FQDESV (reference sequence). Trimming stripped 3 bases from V and 3 bases from J, with 8 bases between. The CDR3 loop spans 13 amino acids. The CDR3 bases are TGTGCCAGCAGCTTTCAGGGGTACTATGGCTACACCTTC. Its protein is CASSFQGYYGYTF.

The chain is built from TRBV29-1 and TRBJ1-1; the match to TRBD1 covers 7 bases. Trimming removed 7 bases from V and 6 bases from J; junction bases left unmatched: 8. The CDR3 extends over 12 amino acids. Germline CDR1 SQVTM, CDR2 ANQGSEA. The CDR3 DNA reads TGCAGCGCGCCGACAAGGGGGCCTGAAGCTTTCTTT. It codes for CSAPTRGPEAFF.

The chain joins TRBV29-1 to TRBJ2-7, with 8 bases aligning to TRBD1. Germline V gives CDR1 SQVTM, CDR2 ANQGSEA. This CDR3 region has 14 residues. J lost 2 bases, V lost 4 bases, and 7 bases had no gene match. The CDR3 region has the DNA TGCAGCGTTGTAGCACAGGGGGTAGCCTACGAGCAGTACTTC. Amino acids: CSVVAQGVAYEQYF.

The chain has TRBV7-8 and TRBJ2-6; D unclear. The germline V gene has CDR1 SGHVS and CDR2 FQNEAQ. The CDR3 covers 15 residues. Trimming left V 1 base short and J 2 bases short, with 6 bases between. The CDR3 loop reads CASSLGAPGANVLTF. Written as DNA, the CDR3 is TGTGCCAGCAGCTTAGGGGCACCTGGGGCCAACGTCCTGACTTTC.

This clone was found a few times. J is TRBJ2-7 and V is TRBV15, with a weak D call TRBD2 (6 bases). Germline assignment: CDR1 LNHNV and CDR2 YYDKDF (reference sequence). This CDR3 spans 15 amino acids. Trimming pared 0 bases from V and 8 bases from J, leaving 17 bases between. The CDR3 DNA reads as TGTGCCACCAGCAGAGAAGGAGGGGCCCCAACAAAGCAGTACTTC. Its protein is CATSREGGAPTKQYF. Looking up the rest from reference TRBV15 and TRBJ2-7 gives the full variable domain: DAMVIQNPRYQVTQFGKPVTLSCSQTLNHNVMYWYQQKSSQAPKLLFHYYDKDFNNEADTPDNFQSRRPNTSFCFLDIRSPGLGDTAMYLCATSREGGAPTKQYFGPGTRLTVT.